Sequencing of this T cell receptor (beta chain) was carried out in a study of T cell responses to AZD1222 COVID-19 vaccine. Turning to this clone: Its antigen is currently unknown.

This CDR3 has 15 residues. Germline V lookup: CDR1 SNHLY, CDR2 FYNNEI. V dropped 6 bases and J dropped 3 bases, with 18 bases sitting between them. TCRdb's copy holds only in-frame clones and misses some; the assay was immunoSEQ multiplex PCR. The profile covers about 190,000 clones, with approximately 91% appearing a single time and roughly 0.99% taken by the ten largest. Whole-study results and caveats: Targets within unmutated variant regions were reportedly found for nearly half of spike-specific TCRs. Repertoires were obtained only post-peak T cell response. Just a handful of AZD1222 recipients tested seropositive at baseline. There were mostly white British donors and more females than males, and clonal diversity was possibly underestimated.

Material: peripheral blood, obtained on day 0 of AZD1222 vaccination. The chain uses TRBV2 and TRBJ2-7; either TRBD1 or TRBD2 may fit D (5 bases each). The receptor comes from an adult in good health. CDR3 sequence (DNA): TGTGCCAGCAGAGAAAACCGGGACGGGATCTACGAGCAGTACTTC. Amino acids: CASRENRDGIYEQYF.